These 18 T cell receptor beta chains originate from one sample sequenced in a study of blood T cell repertoires in COVID-19. The data were produced by immunoSEQ multiplex PCR, yet TCRdb's version contains in-frame clones alone and is incomplete. The sample contains 190,000 or so clones, approximately 86% of which appear only once. Sequencing input: peripheral blood. The receptors stem from a middle-aged man with active or convalescent COVID-19.

The chain links TRBV5-1 to TRBJ2-5, with 7 bases matching TRBD2. Per germline, CDR1 SGHRS and CDR2 YFSETQ. Trimming removed 5 bases from V and 0 bases from J; junction bases left unmatched: 7. CDR3 length: 15 residues. In DNA, the CDR3 is TGCGCCAGCAGGGTCGGCGGGGGATACCAAGAGACCCAGTACTTC. Amino acid sequence: CASRVGGGYQETQYF.

The rearrangement links TRBV19 to TRBJ1-1, with D unclear. Germline V gives CDR1 LNHDA, CDR2 SQIVND (reference sequence). CDR3 size: 13 residues. V dropped 9 bases and J dropped 0 bases, with 11 bases sitting between them. CDR3 bases: TGTGCCAGCTGTTCAAAGCTGAACACTGAAGCTTTCTTT. Its protein is CASCSKLNTEAFF.

The rearrangement uses TRBV5-1 and TRBJ2-7; 10 bases are a match to TRBD2. The CDR3 sequence is 15 residues long. V lost 0 bases to trimming and J lost 5 bases; unmatched junction nucleotides: 5. Germline V gene lookup returns CDR1 SGHRS and CDR2 YFSETQ. The CDR3 bases are TGCGCCAGCAGCTTGGGGTCTAGCGGGGGCCACGAGCAGTACTTC. This codes for CASSLGSSGGHEQYF.

The rearrangement joins TRBV19 to TRBJ2-7; 10 positions agree with TRBD2. The CDR3 is made up of 15 amino acids. Germline CDR1 LNHDA, CDR2 SQIVND (reference sequence). The ends lost 4 bases at V and 3 bases at J; junction bases unmatched: 6. CDR3: CASSTASGGRYEQYF. The DNA for the CDR3 is TGTGCCAGTAGTACCGCTAGCGGGGGACGCTACGAGCAGTACTTC.

V gene TRBV6-1 combines with J gene TRBJ2-7; D not certain. From germline, CDR1 is MNHNS and CDR2 SASEGT. This CDR3 comprises 11 residues. Trimming stripped 2 bases from V and 6 bases from J, with 5 bases between. The CDR3 nucleotides are TGTGCCAGCAGTGAAAATCGCGAGCAGTACTTC. Amino acids: CASSENREQYF.

The V gene is TRBV21-1, the J gene TRBJ1-6; the table's D call, TRBD1, was not checked against the DNA. TRBV21-1 is recorded as a pseudogene. This CDR3 comprises 20 residues. CDR3 residues: CASSPRDRARGSSYNSPLHF. The CDR3 region has the DNA TGTGCCAGCAGCCCACGAGACAGGGCAAGGGGAAGCTCCTATAATTCACCCCTCCACTTT.

The chain is built from TRBV2 and TRBJ1-6; 7 bases agree with TRBD1. The CDR3 has 15 residues. Trimming cost V 2 bases and J 8 bases; bases outside gene matches: 6. The germline gives CDR1 SNHLY, CDR2 FYNNEI. Here the CDR3 DNA reads TGTGCCAGCAGTGAACTGGACAGGACGGATTCACCCCTCCACTTT. It yields the protein CASSELDRTDSPLHF.

DNA for the CDR3: TGTGCCAGCAGCGTACGAGGGGGCGGCACAGATACGCAGTATTTT. Amino acid sequence: CASSVRGGGTDTQYF. V is TRBV9 and J is TRBJ2-3, with 7 bases that match TRBD1. The germline V gene encodes CDR1 SGDLS and CDR2 YYNGEE. V lost 1 base to trimming and J lost 1 base; unmatched junction nucleotides: 3. There are 15 residues in the CDR3.

This clone was observed a single time. The chain combines TRBV27 with TRBJ2-6; no definite D call. Germline CDR1 is MNHEY and CDR2 is SMNVEV (reference sequence). The CDR3 has 15 amino acids. The V end lost 4 bases, the J end lost 0 bases, and 7 bases lay between the germline ends. In DNA form, the CDR3 reads TGTGCCAGCAGTTCACATTCCTCTGGGGCCAACGTCCTGACTTTC. Translation gives CASSSHSSGANVLTF.

This chain connects TRBV11-3 to TRBJ2-7; D is undetermined. This CDR3 is built from 13 residues. With 4 bases removed from V and 3 bases from J, the gap between germline ends came to 10 bases. In germline, CDR1 is SGHNT, CDR2 YENEEA. As DNA, the CDR3 is TGTGCCAGCAGCTCCACCGAGGACTACGAGCAGTACTTC. It specifies CASSSTEDYEQYF.

V usage is TRBV9 and J usage is TRBJ2-1, with D unclear. Trimming cost V 2 bases and J 3 bases, with 9 bases left between them. The CDR3 is 14 amino acids. Germline V gene lookup returns CDR1 SGDLS and CDR2 YYNGEE. The CDR3 DNA is TGTGCCAGCAGCGTCCAGACAAACTACAATGAGCAGTTCTTC. Its protein is CASSVQTNYNEQFF.

The chain is built from TRBV18 and TRBJ2-3, with a weak D call TRBD2 (6 bases). The CDR3 is made up of 15 amino acids. Germline V gene sequence: CDR1 KGHSH, CDR2 LQKENI. V was trimmed by 3 bases and J by 1 base, leaving 11 bases between them. The CDR3 is CASSPIAEGTDTQYF. Written as DNA, the CDR3 is TGTGCCAGCTCACCCATAGCGGAGGGCACAGATACGCAGTATTTT.

The rearrangement links TRBV7-2 to TRBJ1-6; 8 bases align to TRBD1. The germline V gene has CDR1 SGHTA and CDR2 FQGNSA. The V and J ends lost 3 bases and 2 bases, in that order; junction bases with no gene match: 0. This CDR3 is 15 amino acids long. In DNA, the CDR3 is TGTGCCAGCAGCTTGACAGGGGCCTATAATTCACCCCTCCACTTT. Protein product: CASSLTGAYNSPLHF.

The chain carries TRBV11-2 and TRBJ2-1; D is perhaps TRBD2 (6 bases). The CDR3 totals 15 residues. The ends were cut back, 8 bases at V and 2 bases at J, with 16 bases in the middle. Germline V gene lookup returns CDR1 SGHAT and CDR2 FQNNGV. The CDR3 loop reads CASDPGEGAYNEQFF. As DNA, the CDR3 is TGTGCCAGCGATCCGGGGGAAGGCGCCTACAATGAGCAGTTCTTC.

The chain links TRBV5-1 to TRBJ2-6, with unresolved D. The germline V gene encodes CDR1 SGHRS and CDR2 YFSETQ. The length of the CDR3 is 15 residues. Trimming took 2 bases from V and 1 from J, leaving 7 bases between them. CDR3 sequence: CASSLTRSGANVLTF. The CDR3 DNA reads as TGCGCCAGCAGCTTAACACGTTCTGGGGCCAACGTCCTGACTTTC.

The gene calls are TRBV27 and TRBJ2-2; tentative D call: TRBD1 (6 bases). V shed 1 base and J shed 6 bases, with 12 bases lying between them. Germline V gene sequence: CDR1 MNHEY, CDR2 SMNVEV (reference sequence). The CDR3 has 15 residues. CDR3 residues: CASSLYRESAGELFF. Here the CDR3 DNA reads TGTGCCAGCAGTTTATACAGGGAATCGGCCGGGGAGCTGTTTTTT.

The chain combines TRBV5-1 with TRBJ2-3; 7 bases align to TRBD2. The germline V gene encodes CDR1 SGHRS and CDR2 YFSETQ. This CDR3 spans 15 amino acids. With V trimmed by 0 bases and J by 0 bases, 1 base remained unmatched. CDR3 DNA: TGCGCCAGCAGCTTGGCAGCGGGGAGCACAGATACGCAGTATTTT. The encoded protein is CASSLAAGSTDTQYF.

The chain employs TRBV28 and TRBJ1-1; D is unresolved. V lost 7 bases to trimming and J lost 1 base, with 13 bases between them. This CDR3 contains 14 residues. The germline V gene has CDR1 MDHEN and CDR2 SYDVKM. The CDR3 nucleotides read TGTGCCAGCACCTCGGTAGAATGGAACACTGAAGCTTTCTTT. Amino acid sequence: CASTSVEWNTEAFF.